This TCR beta chain was captured in a study of spatial heterogeneity in lung cancer. Across the study: Mean representation of each unique TCR and UMI combination in the raw reads exceeded 8.5 occurrences. Findings and limits, study-wide: The appearance of ubiquitous expanded tumor TCRs in blood was greater at resection than follow-up.

Per germline, CDR1 LNHDA and CDR2 SQIVND (reference sequence). V was pared by 4 bases and J by 4 bases, with 11 bases between. This CDR3 has 14 residues. TCR cDNA molecules were tagged individually, and each one carried a unique molecular identifier. From the 5' RACE reads, TCRdb called clonotypes with MiXCR, one entry per CDR3 protein. The sample yields 70,000 to 90,000 distinct CDR3 sequences, 10% to 15% seen once. The time point here: sample taken at primary tumor resection. Tumor, nontumor lung or frozen PBMC supplied whole RNA, sequenced without sorting. The donors, 72 patients with untreated early-stage non-small cell lung cancer, provided the samples. With respect to this clonotype: Its target is not known.

J is TRBJ2-1 and V is TRBV19; possibly TRBD1 for D (5 bases). The specimen comprised PBMCs, sampled at surgery. This sequence originates from a male donor with early-stage non-small cell lung cancer. The CDR3 DNA follows: TGTGCCAGTAGTAATGGGGCTGAATACAATGAGCAGTTCTTC. Translation: CASSNGAEYNEQFF.